This T cell receptor (beta chain) was profiled in a study of CD8 T cells in Susac syndrome. Negative magnetic isolation gave CD8+ and CD4+ cells; FACS enriched CD8+ TEMRA. When the RNA was reverse transcribed, random hexamers were used with an input of roughly 0.45 to 1 ug. TCRdb itself ran the immunoSEQ multiplex PCR reads through MiXCR, one entry per CDR3 protein. The sample has 150,000 to 200,000 distinct CDR3 sequences, about 90% seen once. This receptor was taken from a human donor in good health. Sequencing was done on a sample of CD4+ T cells from PBMCs.

The CDR3 is CASSILNTEAFF. CDR3 nucleotide sequence: TGTGCCAGCAGTATCTTGAACACTGAAGCTTTCTTT. This rearrangement joins TRBV2 to TRBJ1-1; D is undetermined. V shed 5 bases and J shed 0 bases, with 4 bases lying between them. The CDR3 is 12 residues long. Germline V gene sequence: CDR1 SNHLY, CDR2 FYNNEI.